This T cell receptor beta chain was captured by sequencing in a study of CD8 T cells in ankylosing spondylitis. This clonotype was counted ten times or more. MiXCR, applied by TCRdb to the 5' RACE reads, yields one record per CDR3 protein. The sample has approximately 35,000 distinct CDR3 sequences; 11% are singletons. V was cut by 0 bases and J by 4 bases, with 16 bases left in between. The CDR3 consists of 16 residues. Germline V gene data show CDR1 as LNHNV and CDR2 as YYDKDF (reference sequence). This rearrangement joins TRBV15 to TRBJ2-7; a possible D gene is TRBD2 (6 bases). The specimen sequenced was synovial fluid, either unsorted or a sorted T cell fraction (not recorded which). The TCR originated in a male donor with ankylosing spondylitis. The CDR3 here is CATSRDQGGTGYEQYF. The CDR3 DNA reads TGTGCCACCAGCAGAGATCAGGGCGGGACGGGATACGAGCAGTACTTC.